The source of this T cell receptor (beta chain) is a study of blood T cell repertoires in COVID-19. About the research overall: Material from acute and convalescent COVID-19 was sourced from the United States, Italy and Spain.

Assignment of participants to cohorts was predicated upon participant-reported clinical history. Symptom resolution, clearance, or two negative PCRs marked donors in Cohort 3 as recovered. V lost 5 bases and J lost 3; bases outside the gene matches: 8. In germline, CDR1 is MGHRA, CDR2 YSYEKL. CDR3 length: 15 residues. The table came from immunoSEQ multiplex PCR; TCRdb's copy has only in-frame clones and leaves some out. This sample carries approximately 440,000 clones, 90% of them seen once, and the ten largest clones take 0.6%. The sample comprised PBMCs or T cells enriched from blood (not recorded which). The source of this sequence is a young man who had recovered from COVID-19. The chain links TRBV4-1 to TRBJ2-3; TRBD1 matches 7 bases. This chain's CDR3 is CASSADRQGTDTQYF. CDR3 coding DNA: TGCGCCAGCAGCGCCGATCGACAGGGAACAGATACGCAGTATTTT.